These 9 T cell receptor beta chains were sequenced from one sample in a study of CD4 T cell repertoires in COVID-19. The protocol was immunoSEQ multiplex PCR, while the TCRdb copy is restricted to in-frame clones and leaves out a portion. The sample gives about 22,000 clones, around 87% of which show up once; 0.58% is in the top ten. The memory T cells were sequenced right after ex vivo isolation, without culture. The sequencing here drew on central memory CD4+ T cells from blood, taken before the COVID-19 pandemic. These TCRs come from a human donor who had COVID-19.

This clone showed up just a few times. The V and J genes are TRBV11-3 and TRBJ2-1; TRBD2 matches 7 bases. The V segment lost 1 base and the J segment 5 bases; nucleotides outside the gene matches: 11. The CDR3 covers 17 residues. Germline assignment: CDR1 SGHNT and CDR2 YENEEA. CDR3 loop: CASSLAPSGKVDNEQFF. CDR3 bases: TGTGCCAGCAGCTTAGCCCCAAGCGGGAAGGTGGACAATGAGCAGTTCTTC.

The rearrangement uses TRBV7-2 and TRBJ1-1; D remains ambiguous. Trimming took off 1 base at V and 2 bases at J, with 8 bases between the two ends. The CDR3 length is 14 residues. The germline V gene encodes CDR1 SGHTA and CDR2 FQGNSA. CDR3 nucleotide sequence: TGTGCCAGCAGCTTAGTAGGACTTAACACTGAAGCTTTCTTT. Amino acids: CASSLVGLNTEAFF.

The rearrangement uses TRBV11-2 and TRBJ2-5; 13 positions agree with TRBD2. CDR1 is SGHAT and CDR2 is FQNNGV in the germline V gene. This CDR3 has 14 residues. Losses at the gene ends were 4 bases for V and 5 bases for J; bases not matched to a gene: 1. The CDR3 protein is CASSSGLAGETQYF. As DNA, the CDR3 is TGTGCCAGCAGCTCGGGACTAGCGGGGGAGACCCAGTACTTC.

The rearrangement uses TRBV29-1 and TRBJ2-1, with 13 bases fitting TRBD2. Germline CDR1 SQVTM, CDR2 ANQGSEA. The CDR3 is 17 residues long. The ends lost 6 bases at V and 4 bases at J; junction bases unmatched: 12. The CDR3 DNA reads as TGCAGCGTCCAACGGACTAGCGGGAGCCTAGCTTACAATGAGCAGTTCTTC. It codes for CSVQRTSGSLAYNEQFF.

CDR3 nucleotide sequence: TGCGCCAGCAGTAGGCGGGAGGGCCACTCAGATACGCAGTATTTT. It yields the protein CASSRREGHSDTQYF. The chain joins TRBV5-1 to TRBJ2-3, with 9 positions matching TRBD2. This CDR3 contains 15 residues. Germline V gene sequence: CDR1 SGHRS, CDR2 YFSETQ. Trimming at V came to 5 bases and at J to 4 bases, leaving 8 bases not matched to a gene.

This chain uses TRBV19 with TRBJ2-5; no reliable D call. Germline-derived CDR1 and CDR2 are LNHDA and SQIVND (reference sequence). The ends were cut back, 6 bases at V and 5 bases at J, with 7 bases in the middle. This CDR3 spans 11 amino acids. The CDR3 loop is CASRVRETQYF. CDR3 bases: TGTGCCAGTAGGGTCCGGGAGACCCAGTACTTC.

This clone was observed a single time. The chain uses TRBV7-9 and TRBJ2-4, with 7 bases that match TRBD2. CDR3 length: 13 amino acids. Germline CDR1 is SEHNR and CDR2 is FQNEAQ (reference sequence). The V gene end was trimmed by 1 base and the J gene end by 9 bases; junction bases not matched to a gene: 3. In DNA form, the CDR3 reads TGTGCCAGCAGCTTAGGGACTAGTGGCATTCAGTACTTC. It encodes CASSLGTSGIQYF.

The chain has TRBV14 and TRBJ1-1; a possible D gene is TRBD1 (5 bases). The CDR3 length is 13 residues. CDR1 is SGHDN, CDR2 FVKESK, per germline. V was trimmed by 5 bases and J by 1 base, leaving 8 bases between them. This CDR3 is CASSRGSNTEAFF. The CDR3 bases are TGTGCCAGCAGCAGGGGCTCGAACACTGAAGCTTTCTTT.

This chain uses TRBV2 with TRBJ2-7, with D possibly being TRBD2 (5 bases). The V and J ends lost 3 bases and 6 bases respectively, with 6 bases between them. From germline, CDR1 is SNHLY and CDR2 FYNNEI. CDR3 size: 11 residues. The CDR3 DNA is TGTGCCAGCAGTGAGGGGAGCGAGCAGTACTTC. It codes for CASSEGSEQYF.